This TCR beta chain was captured by sequencing in a study of T cells in Graves' hyperthyroidism and ophthalmopathy. Amplification targeted TCR beta CDR3 regions from RNA transcripts. RT-PCR in the first round (using the HTBI primer set) targeted the TCR CDR3. Via MiXCR, TCRdb re-called the multiplex PCR reads, giving one row per CDR3 protein. The sample lists 410,000 or so distinct CDR3 sequences; about 14% were seen once. This clonotype was observed many times. The sample consisted of blood. This receptor was taken from a man aged 18 to 30 with Graves' ophthalmopathy.

The CDR3 reads CASSTRGATNEKLFF. The DNA for the CDR3 is TGTGCCAGCAGTACAAGGGGAGCAACTAATGAAAAACTGTTTTTT. The chain links TRBV12-3 or TRBV12-4 to TRBJ1-4; perhaps TRBD1 as D (5 bases). Trimming took off 5 bases at V and 0 bases at J, with 10 bases between the two ends. This CDR3 region has 15 residues.